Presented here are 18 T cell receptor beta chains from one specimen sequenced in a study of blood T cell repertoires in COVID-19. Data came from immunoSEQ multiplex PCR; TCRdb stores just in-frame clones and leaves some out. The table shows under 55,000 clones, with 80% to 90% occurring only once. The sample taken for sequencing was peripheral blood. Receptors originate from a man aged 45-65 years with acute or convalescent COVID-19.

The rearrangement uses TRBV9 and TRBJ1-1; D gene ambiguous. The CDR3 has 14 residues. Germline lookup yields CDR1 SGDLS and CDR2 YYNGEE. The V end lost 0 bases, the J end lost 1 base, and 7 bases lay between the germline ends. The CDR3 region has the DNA TGTGCCAGCAGCGTAGACGTCGGGAACACTGAAGCTTTCTTT. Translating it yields CASSVDVGNTEAFF. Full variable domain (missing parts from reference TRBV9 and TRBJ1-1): DSGVTQTPKHLITATGQRVTLRCSPRSGDLSVYWYQQSLDQGLQFLIQYYNGEERAKGNILERFSAQQFPDLHSELNLSSLELGDSALYFCASSVDVGNTEAFFGQGTRLTVV.

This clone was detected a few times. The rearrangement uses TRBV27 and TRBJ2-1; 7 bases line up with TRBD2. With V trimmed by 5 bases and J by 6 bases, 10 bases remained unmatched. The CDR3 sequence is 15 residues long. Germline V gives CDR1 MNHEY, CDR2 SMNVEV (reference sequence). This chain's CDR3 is CASSRAGTLFNEQFF. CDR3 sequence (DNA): TGTGCCAGCAGTCGAGCGGGGACCCTTTTCAATGAGCAGTTCTTC.

CDR3 sequence (DNA): TGTGCCAGCAGCTTATCGGGGGGCCAAGAGACCCAGTACTTC. This translates into CASSLSGGQETQYF. The chain carries TRBV7-3 and TRBJ2-5; 7 positions match TRBD2. The CDR3 runs 14 residues. J gave up 1 base and V 2 bases, and 1 base lay outside the gene matches. Per germline, CDR1 SGHTA and CDR2 FQGTGA.

The chain's CDR3 is CASSLWGQYEQYF. CDR3 DNA: TGTGCCAGCAGCTTATGGGGGCAATACGAGCAGTACTTC. J is TRBJ2-7 and V is TRBV11-2; TRBD1 is a possible D gene (6 bases). Trimming removed 2 bases at V and 4 bases at J, with 9 bases between. Germline assignment: CDR1 SGHAT and CDR2 FQNNGV. CDR3 size: 13 residues. Combining the CDR3 with reference TRBV11-2 and TRBJ2-7 gives the whole variable domain EAGVAQSPRYKIIEKRQSVAFWCNPISGHATLYWYQQILGQGPKLLIQFQNNGVVDDSQLPKDRFSAERLKGVDSTLKIQPAKLEDSAVYLCASSLWGQYEQYFGPGTRLTVT.

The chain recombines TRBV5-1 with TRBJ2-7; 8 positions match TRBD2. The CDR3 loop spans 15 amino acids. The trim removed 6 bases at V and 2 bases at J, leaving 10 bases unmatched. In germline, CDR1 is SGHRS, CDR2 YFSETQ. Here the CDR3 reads CASTPGVAGPYEQYF. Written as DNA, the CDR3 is TGCGCCAGCACCCCGGGGGTAGCGGGACCCTACGAGCAGTACTTC.

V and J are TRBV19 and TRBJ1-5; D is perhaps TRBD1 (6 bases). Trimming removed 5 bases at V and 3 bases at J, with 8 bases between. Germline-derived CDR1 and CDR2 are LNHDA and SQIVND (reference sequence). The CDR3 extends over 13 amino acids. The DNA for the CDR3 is TGTGCCAGTAGTGGGGACACCAATCAGCCCCAGCATTTT. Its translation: CASSGDTNQPQHF.

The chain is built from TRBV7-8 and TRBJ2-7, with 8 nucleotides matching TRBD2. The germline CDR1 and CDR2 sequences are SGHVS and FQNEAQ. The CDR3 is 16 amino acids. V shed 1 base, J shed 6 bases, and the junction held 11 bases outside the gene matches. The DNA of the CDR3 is TGTGCCAGCAGCTTAGAGGCTAGCGGGCTACCTGGCGAGCAGTACTTC. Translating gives CASSLEASGLPGEQYF.

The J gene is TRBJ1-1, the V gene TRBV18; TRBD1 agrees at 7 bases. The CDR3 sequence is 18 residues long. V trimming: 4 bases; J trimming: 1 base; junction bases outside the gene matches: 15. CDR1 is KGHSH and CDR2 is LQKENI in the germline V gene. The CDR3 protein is CASSLLRRDRSWNTEAFF. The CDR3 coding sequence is TGTGCCAGCTCACTGTTACGCCGGGACAGAAGTTGGAACACTGAAGCTTTCTTT.

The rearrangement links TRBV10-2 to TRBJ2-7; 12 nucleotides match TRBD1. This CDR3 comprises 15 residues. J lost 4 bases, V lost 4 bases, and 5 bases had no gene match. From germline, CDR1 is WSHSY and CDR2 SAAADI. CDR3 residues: CASSAGTGGAYEQYF. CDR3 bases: TGCGCCAGCAGTGCCGGGACAGGGGGCGCTTACGAGCAGTACTTC.

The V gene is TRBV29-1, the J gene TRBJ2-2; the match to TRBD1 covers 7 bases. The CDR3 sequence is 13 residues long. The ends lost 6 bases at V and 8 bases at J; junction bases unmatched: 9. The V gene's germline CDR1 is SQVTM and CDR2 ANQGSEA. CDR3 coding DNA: TGCAGCGTGAAGGAACAGGGGATAGGGGAGCTGTTTTTT. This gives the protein CSVKEQGIGELFF.

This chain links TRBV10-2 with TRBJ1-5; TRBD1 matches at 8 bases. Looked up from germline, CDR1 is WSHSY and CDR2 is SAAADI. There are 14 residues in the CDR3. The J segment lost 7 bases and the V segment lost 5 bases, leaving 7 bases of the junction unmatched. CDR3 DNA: TGCGCCAGCAGTCTGACAGGGGAGGGGCAGCCCCAGCATTTT. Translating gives CASSLTGEGQPQHF.

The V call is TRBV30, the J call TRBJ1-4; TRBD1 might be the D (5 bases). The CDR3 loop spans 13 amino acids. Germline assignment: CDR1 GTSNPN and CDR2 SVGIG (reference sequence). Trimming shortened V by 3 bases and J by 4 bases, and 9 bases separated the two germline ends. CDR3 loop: CAWRTGYNEKLFF. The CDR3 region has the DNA TGTGCCTGGAGAACAGGATATAATGAAAAACTGTTTTTT.

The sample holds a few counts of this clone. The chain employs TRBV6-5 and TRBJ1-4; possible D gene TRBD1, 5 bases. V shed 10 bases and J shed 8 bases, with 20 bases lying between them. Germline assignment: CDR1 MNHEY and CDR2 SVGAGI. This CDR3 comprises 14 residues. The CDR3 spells CATRLGGAGEKLFF. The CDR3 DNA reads TGTGCCACTCGCTTGGGAGGGGCAGGGGAAAAACTGTTTTTT.

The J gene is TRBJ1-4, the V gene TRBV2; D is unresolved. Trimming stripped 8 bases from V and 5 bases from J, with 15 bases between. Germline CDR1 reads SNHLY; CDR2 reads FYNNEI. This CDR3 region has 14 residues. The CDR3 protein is CASRSSPTNEKLFF. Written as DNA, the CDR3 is TGTGCCAGCCGGTCGTCTCCTACCAATGAAAAACTGTTTTTT.

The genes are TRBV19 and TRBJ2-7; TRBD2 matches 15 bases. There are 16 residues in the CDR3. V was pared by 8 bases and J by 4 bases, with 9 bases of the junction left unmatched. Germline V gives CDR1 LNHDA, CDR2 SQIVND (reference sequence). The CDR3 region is CASSYTGTSGRYEQYF. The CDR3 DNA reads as TGTGCCAGTTCATATACCGGGACTAGCGGGAGGTACGAGCAGTACTTC.

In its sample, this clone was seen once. CDR3 nucleotide sequence: TGTGCCAGCAGCGTAGGACAGGGGGCTAAAGAGCCCCAGCATTTT. Amino acids: CASSVGQGAKEPQHF. V and J are TRBV9 and TRBJ1-5; 10 positions agree with TRBD1. CDR3 size: 15 residues. Germline V CDR1 and CDR2: SGDLS, YYNGEE. With V trimmed by 0 bases and J by 8 bases, 5 bases remained unmatched.

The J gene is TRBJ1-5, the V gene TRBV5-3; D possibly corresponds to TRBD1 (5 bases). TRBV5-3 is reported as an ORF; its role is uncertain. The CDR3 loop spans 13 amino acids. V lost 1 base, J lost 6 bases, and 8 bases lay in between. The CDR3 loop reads CARSLKGRQPQHF. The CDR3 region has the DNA TGTGCCAGAAGCTTGAAGGGGCGTCAGCCCCAGCATTTT.

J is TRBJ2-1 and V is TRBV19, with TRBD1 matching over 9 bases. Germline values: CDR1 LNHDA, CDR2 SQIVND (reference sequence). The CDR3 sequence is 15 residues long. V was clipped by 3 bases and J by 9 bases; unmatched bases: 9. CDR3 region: CASSIPDRGYSEQFF. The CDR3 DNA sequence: TGTGCCAGTAGTATTCCGGACAGGGGTTATTCTGAGCAGTTCTTC.